The clone carrying this TCR beta chain was detected only once. The antigen remains unidentified. Samples came from axillary lymph nodes draining the breast cancer. The record originates from a study of breast tumors, draining lymph nodes, adjacent tissues. Study outcomes and limitations: Data only fit, rather than demonstrated, lymph node origin of most tumor T cells. Compared with lymph nodes, tumors were less diverse; compared with nontumor tissue, more. Tumor and nontumor repertoires were significantly more similar in luminal-like than in basal-like breast cancer.

The CDR3 loop spans 17 amino acids. Losses at the gene ends were 1 base for V and 1 base for J; bases not matched to a gene: 7. Germline lookup yields CDR1 SGHNT and CDR2 YYREEE (reference sequence). TCRdb processed the multiplex PCR reads anew with MiXCR; each CDR3 protein has one entry. The sample has 250,000 or so distinct CDR3 sequences, around 30% seen once. Sequencing was carried out using axillary lymph node tissue. The chain uses TRBV5-4 and TRBJ2-2, with TRBD2 matching over 7 bases. The source is a female donor with breast cancer. Some clones in this sample may be carry-over from other donors' samples. The CDR3: CASSLPGGGQNTGELFF. Here the CDR3 DNA reads TGTGCCAGCAGCTTGCCGGGGGGAGGCCAGAACACCGGGGAGCTGTTTTTT.